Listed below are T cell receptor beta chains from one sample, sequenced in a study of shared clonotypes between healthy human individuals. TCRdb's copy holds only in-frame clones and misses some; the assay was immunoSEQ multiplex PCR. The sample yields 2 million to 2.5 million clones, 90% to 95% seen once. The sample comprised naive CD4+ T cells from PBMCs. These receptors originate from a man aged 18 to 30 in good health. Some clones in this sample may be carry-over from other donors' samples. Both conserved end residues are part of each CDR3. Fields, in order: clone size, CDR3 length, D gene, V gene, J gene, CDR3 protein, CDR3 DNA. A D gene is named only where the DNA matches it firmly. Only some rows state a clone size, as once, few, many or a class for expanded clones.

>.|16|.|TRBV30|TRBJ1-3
CAWSVLLRGSGNTIYF
TGTGCCTGGAGTGTTCTCTTGAGGGGATCTGGAAACACCATATATTTT
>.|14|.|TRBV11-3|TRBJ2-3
CASTSPGEMDTQYF
TGTGCCAGCACCTCTCCGGGGGAGATGGACACGCAGTATTTT
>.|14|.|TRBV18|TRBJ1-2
CASSLGPEGMGYTF
TGTGCCAGCTCCCTCGGCCCAGAGGGGATGGGCTACACCTTC
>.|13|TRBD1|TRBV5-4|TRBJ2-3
CASSDRGTDTQYF
TGTGCCAGCAGCGACAGGGGCACAGATACGCAGTATTTT
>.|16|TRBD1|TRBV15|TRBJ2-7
CATSRWGTGLYYEQYF
TGTGCCACCAGCAGGTGGGGGACAGGGCTTTACTACGAGCAGTACTTC
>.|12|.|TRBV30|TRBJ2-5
CAWSFGFETQYF
TGTGCCTGGAGTTTTGGTTTCGAGACCCAGTACTTC
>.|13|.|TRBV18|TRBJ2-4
CASSPRTENIQYF
TGTGCCAGCTCACCACGGACAGAAAACATTCAGTACTTC
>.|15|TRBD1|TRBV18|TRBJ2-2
CASSPGTGWTGELFF
TGTGCCAGCTCGCCCGGGACAGGGTGGACCGGGGAGCTGTTTTTT
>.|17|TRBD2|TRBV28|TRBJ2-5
CASSFGTSGRAGETQYF
TGTGCCAGCAGTTTCGGGACTAGCGGGAGGGCCGGTGAGACCCAGTACTTC
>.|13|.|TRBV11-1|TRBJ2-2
CASSSETAGELFF
TGTGCCAGCAGCTCCGAGACGGCCGGGGAGCTGTTTTTT
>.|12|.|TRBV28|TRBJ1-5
CASSLSPQPQHF
TGTGCCAGCAGTTTAAGTCCTCAGCCCCAGCATTTT
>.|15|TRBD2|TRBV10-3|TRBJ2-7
CAISELDSGRYEQYF
TGTGCCATCAGTGAGTTGGATAGCGGGAGGTACGAGCAGTACTTC
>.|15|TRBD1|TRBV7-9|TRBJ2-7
CASSPWTGSNDEQYF
TGTGCCAGCAGCCCCTGGACAGGGTCTAACGACGAGCAGTACTTC
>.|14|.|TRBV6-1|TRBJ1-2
CASSTQNSYGGYTF
TGTGCCAGCAGTACACAGAATTCCTATGGCGGCTACACCTTC
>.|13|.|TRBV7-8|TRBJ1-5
CASSGDSNQSQHF
TGTGCCAGCAGCGGGGATAGCAATCAGTCCCAGCATTTT
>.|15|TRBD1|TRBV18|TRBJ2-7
CASSPDRQGTHEQYF
TGTGCCAGCTCACCGGACCGACAGGGGACCCACGAGCAGTACTTC
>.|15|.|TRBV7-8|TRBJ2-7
CASSPGPGLTYEQYF
TGTGCCAGCAGCCCAGGGCCGGGTCTAACCTACGAGCAGTACTTC
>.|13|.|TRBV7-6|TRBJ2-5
CASSLSWKETQYF
TGTGCCAGCAGCCTCTCGTGGAAAGAGACCCAGTACTTC
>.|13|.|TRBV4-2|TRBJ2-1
CASSQGRFNEQFF
TGTGCCAGCAGCCAAGGGAGGTTTAATGAGCAGTTCTTC
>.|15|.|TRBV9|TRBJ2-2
CASSVATESTGELFF
TGTGCCAGCAGCGTAGCTACTGAGAGCACCGGGGAGCTGTTTTTT
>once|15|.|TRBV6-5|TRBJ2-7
CASSYSAHRSYEQYF
TGTGCCAGCAGTTACTCGGCCCACCGCTCCTACGAGCAGTACTTC
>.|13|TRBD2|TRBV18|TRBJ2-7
CASSPTSDYEQYF
TGTGCCAGCTCACCTACTAGCGACTACGAGCAGTACTTC
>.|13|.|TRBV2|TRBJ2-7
CASRLDGTYEQYF
TGTGCCAGCAGACTGGACGGAACCTACGAGCAGTACTTC
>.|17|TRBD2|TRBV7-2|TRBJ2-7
CASSTNRLAGPSYEQYF
TGTGCCAGCAGCACGAATCGACTAGCGGGCCCCTCCTACGAGCAGTACTTC
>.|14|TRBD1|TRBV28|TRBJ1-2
CASSSTGSRDGYTF
TGTGCCAGCAGCTCGACAGGGTCGAGAGATGGCTACACCTTC
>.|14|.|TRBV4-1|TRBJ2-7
CASSQEWYSYEQYF
TGCGCCAGCAGCCAAGAGTGGTACTCCTACGAGCAGTACTTC
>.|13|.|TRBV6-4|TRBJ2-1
CASSFRDSHEQFF
TGTGCCAGCAGTTTCCGGGACTCCCATGAGCAGTTCTTC